This T cell receptor beta chain was sequenced during a study of T cell repertoires in cytomegalovirus infection. Background on the study: In public TCR beta signatures, there were indications of both CMV infection and matching HLA type.

CDR3 length equals 15 residues. Germline V gene lookup returns CDR1 SGHTA and CDR2 FQGNSA. The V gene lost 5 bases and the J gene lost 4 bases, with 16 bases spanning the gap. As regards this clonotype: Its antigen is as yet unknown.

TCRdb re-analysed the reads in MiXCR, keeping a single row per CDR3 protein. The table lists around 300,000 distinct CDR3 sequences, around a quarter of them singletons. The origin of this receptor is a human donor in good health (CMV status not recorded). Some clones in this sample may be carry-over from other donors' samples. This specimen consisted of cultured PBMCs, obtained from culture after CMV antigen stimulation. The V and J genes are TRBV7-2 and TRBJ2-3; the D call may be TRBD1 or TRBD2 (5 bases each). The CDR3 region has the DNA TGTGCCAGCAGCCCGGGACCCGCTGCCCCAGATACGCAGTATTTT. Amino acids: CASSPGPAAPDTQYF.